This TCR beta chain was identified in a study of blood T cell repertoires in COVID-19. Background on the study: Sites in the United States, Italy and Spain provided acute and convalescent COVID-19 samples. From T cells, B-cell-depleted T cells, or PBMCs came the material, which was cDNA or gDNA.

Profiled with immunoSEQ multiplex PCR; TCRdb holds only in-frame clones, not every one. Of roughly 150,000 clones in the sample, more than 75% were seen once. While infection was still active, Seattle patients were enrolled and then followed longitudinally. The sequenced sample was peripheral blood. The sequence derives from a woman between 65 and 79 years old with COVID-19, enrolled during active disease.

CDR3 nucleotides: TGTGCCAGCAGCACTCCTGTCGACTACGAGCAGTACTTC. The encoded protein is CASSTPVDYEQYF. The rearrangement uses TRBV6-5 and TRBJ2-7; no clear D gene. Germline CDR1 MNHEY, CDR2 SVGAGI. The CDR3 consists of 13 residues. Deletions cut 6 bases from V and 3 bases from J, with 12 bases between.